A selection of T cell receptor beta chains follows, all from one sample in a study of patients and donors after allogeneic stem cell transplantation. TCRdb analysed the RT-PCR reads with MiXCR anew, one entry per CDR3 protein. The sample shows over 130,000 distinct CDR3 sequences, roughly two fifths of them seen only once. Sequencing was performed on blood, either unsorted or a sorted T cell fraction (not recorded which). The receptors stem from a human donor who was either an allogeneic HSCT recipient or a stem cell or donor lymphocyte infusion donor (not recorded which). It is not recorded whose cells these are; they may come from a transplant donor. CDR3s leave out the opening cysteine and the closing phenylalanine or tryptophan.

TRBV4-1 | ASSPYIERGNTIY
TRBV5-1 | ASSPGGGTDTQY
TRBV6-5 | ASRPWRGTRDTQY
TRBV29-1 | SVEGGTNEKLF
TRBV12-3/TRBV12-4 | ASSRDRGNFYGYT
TRBV12-3/TRBV12-4 | ATGGGFDTEAF
TRBV12-3/TRBV12-4 | ASSLIAGIGYGYT
TRBV27 | ASSSLTSGVYNEQF
TRBV12-3/TRBV12-4 | ASSLADRGRFGYT
TRBV6-5 | ASSPGAEAF
TRBV20-1 | SASDRGTGELF
TRBV25-1 | ASSETGLEAF
TRBV7-3 | ASSITGRAKNIQY
TRBV7-8 | ASSLAGGPSGELF
TRBV6-6 | ASSYGGQGTEAF
TRBV10-3 | AIGKPRGGQETQY
TRBV7-2 | ASSGGGTYSTDTQY
TRBV7-2 | ASRSLQGNSPLH
TRBV20-1 | SARVGWERNQPQH
TRBV12-3/TRBV12-4 | ASSFYGYT
TRBV5-1 | ASSSLLATDTQY
TRBV12-3/TRBV12-4 | ASTPQASVGETQY
TRBV20-1 | SPLEGGPSYEQY
TRBV9 | ASSGAIQGSNTEAF
TRBV6-6 | ASSSAANTEAF
TRBV4-1 | ASSQGQMNTEAF
TRBV12-3/TRBV12-4 | ASSWTGNGYT